This T cell receptor beta chain appears in the sequencing data of a study of blood T cells in healthy people across ages. Findings and caveats of the study: Considered underestimates were the diversity estimates obtained from one million T cells. Age advanced and TCR beta diversity per million T cells fell, roughly linearly.

Of note for this clonotype: The antigen is undetermined.

PCR was performed a second time for about 7 to 12 cycles using a sample-barcoded 5' primer and a J-beta primer mix. TCRdb processed the 5' RACE reads anew with MiXCR; each CDR3 protein has one entry. The sample shows roughly 1.9 million distinct CDR3 sequences, 30% to 40% of them seen only once. The material sequenced was blood. This sequence originates from a human donor in good health.

The CDR3 bases are TGTGCCATCAGTGCCCTGGAGAACACTGAAGCTTTCTTT. The encoded protein is CAISALENTEAFF. The chain recombines TRBV10-3 with TRBJ1-1; D ambiguous. CDR3 length equals 13 residues. Germline values: CDR1 ENHRY, CDR2 SYGVKD. Trimming removed 4 bases from V and 1 base from J, with 7 bases in between.